Following are 14 T cell receptor beta chains from one sample sequenced in a study of Ad26.COV2.S vaccination and SARS-CoV-2 variants. The sample's treatment: 15 to 20 received Ad26.COV2.S at low or high dose, single or two shots; about 5 received placebo; per-sample allocation not given. Day 63 after the first injection of vaccine or placebo was the sampling time. Assay: immunoSEQ multiplex PCR; the TCRdb copy retains only in-frame clones and omits some. There are 350,000 to 450,000 clones in the sample; approximately 91% occur only once, and 1.9% lies in the top ten. Sample: peripheral blood, taken in a trial of Ad26.COV2.S vaccine versus placebo. These receptors originate from a person between 18 and 65 years old who received the Ad26.COV2.S COVID-19 vaccine or a placebo.

This chain connects TRBV3-1 (or the pseudogene TRBV3-2) to TRBJ1-2; D is uncertain. V gave up 4 bases and J gave up 8 bases, with 14 bases separating them. This CDR3 region has 13 residues. CDR1 and CDR2 (germline): LGHDT, YNNKEL (reference sequence). The CDR3 DNA follows: TGTGCCAGCAGCCCTTCGCCGATTGAGGGCTACACCTTC. It yields the protein CASSPSPIEGYTF.

The V and J genes are TRBV24-1 and TRBJ2-3; unclear D gene. CDR3 length: 13 amino acids. Germline-derived CDR1 and CDR2 are KGHDR and SFDVKD. V shed 3 bases and J shed 4 bases, with 7 bases lying between them. The CDR3 sequence is CATSDPSSDTQYF. The CDR3 DNA reads TGTGCCACCAGTGATCCTTCCTCAGATACGCAGTATTTT.

The V gene is TRBV4-1, the J gene TRBJ2-5; D unclear. V was pared by 1 base and J by 8 bases, with 5 bases between. Per the germline V gene, CDR1 is MGHRA and CDR2 is YSYEKL. This CDR3 contains 11 residues. CDR3 sequence (DNA): TGCGCCAGCAGCCAAGGACCCACCCAGTACTTC. Translated: CASSQGPTQYF.

About this clone itself: The same CDR3 can be traced to other DNA sequences in this sample. The chain uses TRBV7-3 and TRBJ2-2; no reliable D call. The germline gives CDR1 SGHTA, CDR2 FQGTGA. V was clipped by 2 bases and J by 2 bases, with 9 bases between them. The CDR3 covers 15 residues. The CDR3 coding sequence is TGTGCCAGCAGCTTATCAGGCGCTAACACCGGGGAGCTGTTTTTT. The encoded protein is CASSLSGANTGELFF.

The chain carries TRBV11-3 and TRBJ2-2; possible D gene TRBD1, 7 bases. V was pared by 0 bases and J by 13 bases, with 15 bases between. Germline V gene lookup returns CDR1 SGHNT and CDR2 YENEEA. The CDR3 has 14 amino acids. CDR3 region: CASSLDTGGGGLFF. The CDR3, as DNA: TGTGCCAGCAGCTTAGACACTGGAGGGGGCGGGCTGTTTTTT.

Only a few counts were recorded for this clone. As DNA, the CDR3 is TGCGCCAGCAGCCAAGATAGAGGGGAACTAGCGGGTAGGACCGGGGAGCTGTTTTTT. It yields the protein CASSQDRGELAGRTGELFF. The chain couples TRBV4-1 to TRBJ2-2; TRBD2 agrees at 9 bases. This CDR3 is 19 amino acids long. V was clipped by 0 bases and J by 5 bases; unmatched bases: 13. Germline CDR1 is MGHRA and CDR2 is YSYEKL.

The chain uses TRBV4-3 and TRBJ1-5; 9 bases are shared with TRBD1. Germline assignment: CDR1 LGHNA and CDR2 YSLEER. Trimming took 4 bases from V and 5 from J; bases not matched to a gene: 3. CDR3 length: 14 residues. CDR3 bases: TGCGCCAGCAGCCTAAGACAGGGGGATCAGCCCCAGCATTTT. Translation: CASSLRQGDQPQHF.

The chain links TRBV6-1 to TRBJ1-2; D perhaps matches TRBD1 (5 bases). CDR1 and CDR2 from the germline V gene are MNHNS and SASEGT. This CDR3 has 12 residues. The V end lost 2 bases, the J end lost 8 bases, and 9 bases lay between the germline ends. The CDR3 region is CASSEQGTGYTF. The DNA for the CDR3 is TGTGCCAGCAGTGAACAGGGCACCGGCTACACCTTC.

The sample holds one count of this clone. This chain links TRBV4-3 with TRBJ2-1; D possibly corresponds to TRBD2 (5 bases). Germline loops: CDR1 LGHNA, CDR2 YSLEER. The CDR3 extends over 15 amino acids. Trimming stripped 0 bases from V and 1 base from J, with 7 bases between. For the CDR3, the DNA is TGCGCCAGCAGCCAAGAACTAGTTTCCTACAATGAGCAGTTCTTC. Protein product: CASSQELVSYNEQFF.

The chain joins TRBV6-5 to TRBJ2-5, with a tentative D call TRBD1 (6 bases). V gave up 5 bases and J gave up 2 bases, with 9 bases separating them. CDR1 and CDR2 (germline): MNHEY, SVGAGI. The CDR3 extends over 13 amino acids. The CDR3 here is CASSTGTQETQYF. CDR3 nucleotides: TGTGCCAGCAGTACAGGGACACAAGAGACCCAGTACTTC.

The chain couples TRBV30 to TRBJ2-1; 11 bases agree with TRBD2. The length of the CDR3 is 15 residues. J gave up 8 bases and V 0 bases, and 6 bases lay outside the gene matches. Germline loops: CDR1 GTSNPN, CDR2 SVGIG (reference sequence). The chain's CDR3 is CAWSVPSGRRDEQFF. The DNA for the CDR3 is TGTGCCTGGAGTGTACCTAGCGGGAGGAGGGATGAGCAGTTCTTC.

The CDR3 reads CASSPRTGGLETQYF. For the CDR3, the DNA is TGCGCCAGCAGCCCCAGGACAGGGGGCTTGGAGACCCAGTACTTC. J is TRBJ2-5 and V is TRBV5-1, with 11 bases lining up with TRBD1. V was pared by 4 bases and J by 5 bases, with 7 bases of the junction left unmatched. The CDR3 has 15 amino acids. The germline V gene has CDR1 SGHRS and CDR2 YFSETQ. Together with reference TRBV5-1 and TRBJ2-5, the CDR3 gives the full variable domain: KAGVTQTPRYLIKTRGQQVTLSCSPISGHRSVSWYQQTPGQGLQFLFEYFSETQRNKGNFPGRFSGRQFSNSRSEMNVSTLELGDSALYLCASSPRTGGLETQYFGPGTRLLVL.

The chain uses TRBV28 and TRBJ1-5, with TRBD1 identical over 9 bases. CDR1 and CDR2 from the germline V gene are MDHEN and SYDVKM. The CDR3 extends over 15 amino acids. V shed 5 bases and J 3 bases; nucleotides not matched to a gene: 5. The CDR3 coding sequence is TGTGCCAGCAGTACGGGACAGGGTAACAATCAGCCCCAGCATTTT. Translating gives CASSTGQGNNQPQHF.

This clone was observed a few times. This chain uses TRBV27 with TRBJ1-6, with D hard to call. CDR1 and CDR2 (germline): MNHEY, SMNVEV (reference sequence). This CDR3 contains 16 residues. V lost 10 bases and J 5 bases, leaving 21 bases between the germline ends. Here the CDR3 DNA reads TGTGCCACCCGAAACATTGACACACGAAATAATTCACCCCTCCACTTT. As protein: CATRNIDTRNNSPLHF.